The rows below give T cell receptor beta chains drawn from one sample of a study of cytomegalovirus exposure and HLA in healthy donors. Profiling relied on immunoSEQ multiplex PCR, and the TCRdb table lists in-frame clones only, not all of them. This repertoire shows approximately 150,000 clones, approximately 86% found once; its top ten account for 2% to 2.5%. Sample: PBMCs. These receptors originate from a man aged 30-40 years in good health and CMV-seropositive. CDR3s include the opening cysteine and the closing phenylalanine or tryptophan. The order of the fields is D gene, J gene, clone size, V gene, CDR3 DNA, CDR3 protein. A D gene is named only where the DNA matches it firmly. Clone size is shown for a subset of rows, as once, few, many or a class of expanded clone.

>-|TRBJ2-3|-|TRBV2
TGTGCCAGCAGTGACCGCGGGGATACGCAGTATTTT
CASSDRGDTQYF
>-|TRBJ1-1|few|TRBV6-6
TGTGCCATCGGGGGGCTGAACACTGAAGCTTTCTTT
CAIGGLNTEAFF
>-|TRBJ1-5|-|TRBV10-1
TGCGCCAGGGGGGCTAACAGACATCAGCCCCAGCATTTT
CARGANRHQPQHF
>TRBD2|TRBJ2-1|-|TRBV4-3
TGCGCCAGCAGTCGGGGGGATGGCAATGAGCAGTTCTTC
CASSRGDGNEQFF
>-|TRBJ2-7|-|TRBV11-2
TGTGCCAGCAGCTTAGTGGCAGGAGGGAAATTCTACGAGCAGTACTTC
CASSLVAGGKFYEQYF
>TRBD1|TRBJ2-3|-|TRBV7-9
TGTGCCAGCAGCCGCTATGGGACAGCTAGCACAGATACGCAGTATTTT
CASSRYGTASTDTQYF
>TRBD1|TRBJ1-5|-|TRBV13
TGTGCCAGCAGCTTAGGCCTGGGACAGGGAAGTCATAGCAATCAGCCCCAGCATTTT
CASSLGLGQGSHSNQPQHF
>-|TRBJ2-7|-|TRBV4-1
TGCGCCAGCAGCCTTGCAGGACAGTACGGGGAGCAGTACTTC
CASSLAGQYGEQYF
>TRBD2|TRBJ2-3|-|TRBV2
TGTGCCAGCAGCCTATTTAGCGGGGGTGACCCTAGCACAGATACGCAGTATTTT
CASSLFSGGDPSTDTQYF
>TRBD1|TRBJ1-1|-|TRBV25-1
TGTGCCAGCAGCCTAGGGACAGAGGATGAAGCTTTCTTT
CASSLGTEDEAFF
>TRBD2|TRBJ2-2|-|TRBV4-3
TGCGCCAGCAGCCAAGTAACGGCTAGCGGATTAAACACCGGGGAGCTGTTTTTT
CASSQVTASGLNTGELFF
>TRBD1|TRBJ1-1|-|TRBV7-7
TGTGCTAGCAGCCCTTGGGACAGGGCGGCTGAAGCTTTCTTT
CASSPWDRAAEAFF
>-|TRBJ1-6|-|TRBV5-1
TGCGCCAGCACGGCGGGGGTGGCCCGGGGTTCACCCCTCCACTTT
CASTAGVARGSPLHF
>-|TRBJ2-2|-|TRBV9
TGTGCCAGCAGCGTGCGGACTCTGGGGACCGGGGAGCTGTTTTTT
CASSVRTLGTGELFF
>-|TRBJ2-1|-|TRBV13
TGTGCCAGCAGCTTAGGGGCGGATGAGCAGTTCTTC
CASSLGADEQFF
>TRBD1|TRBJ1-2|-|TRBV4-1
TGCGCCAGCAGCCCACCGGGACAGGGGGGAGATGGCTACACCTTC
CASSPPGQGGDGYTF
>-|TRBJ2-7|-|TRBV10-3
TGTGCCATCAGTGATCCCGGCAAGGGAGAGTCCTACGAGCAGTACTTC
CAISDPGKGESYEQYF
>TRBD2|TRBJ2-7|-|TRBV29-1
TGCAGCGTTGCTGGGACTAGCGGCGCCTACGAGCAGTACTTC
CSVAGTSGAYEQYF
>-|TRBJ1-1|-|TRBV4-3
TGCGCCAGCAGCCAAGTTAGGGGAGGCACTGAAGCTTTCTTT
CASSQVRGGTEAFF
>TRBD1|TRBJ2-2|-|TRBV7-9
TGTGCCAGCAGTTCGCGGGACAGGGGTAACACCGGGGAGCTGTTTTTT
CASSSRDRGNTGELFF
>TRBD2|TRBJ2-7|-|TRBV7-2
TGTGCCAGCAGCCACGCCGGGGCGGGGGGGCTCAACTACGAGCAGTACTTC
CASSHAGAGGLNYEQYF
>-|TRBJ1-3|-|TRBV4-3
TGCGCCAGCGGGGGGGCCGGAAACACCATATATTTT
CASGGAGNTIYF
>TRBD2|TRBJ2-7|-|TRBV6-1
TGTGCCAGCTGGGGACTAGCGGGGCCCCGGGAGCAGTACTTC
CASWGLAGPREQYF
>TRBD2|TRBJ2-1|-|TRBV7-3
TGTGCCAGCAGCCAAACCGGGACTAGTCTTCCCAATGAGCAGTTCTTC
CASSQTGTSLPNEQFF
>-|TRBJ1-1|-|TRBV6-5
TGTGCCAGCAACGACGCGGGTCCGTACACTGAAGCTTTCTTT
CASNDAGPYTEAFF
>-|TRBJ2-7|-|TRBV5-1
TGCGCCAGCAGCCGTGGGGGGTTCTACGAGCAGTACTTC
CASSRGGFYEQYF
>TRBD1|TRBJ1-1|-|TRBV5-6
TGTGCCAGCAGCTTGGGGGACAGGGATGGCACTGAAGCTTTCTTT
CASSLGDRDGTEAFF
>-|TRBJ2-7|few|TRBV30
TGTGCCTGGAACACAGGGTCTTGGTCCTACGAGCAGTACTTC
CAWNTGSWSYEQYF
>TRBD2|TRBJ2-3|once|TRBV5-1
TGCGCCAGCAGCTTGGCGGGTCTAGCGGGGGCCGAGATCACAGATACGCAGTATTTT
CASSLAGLAGAEITDTQYF
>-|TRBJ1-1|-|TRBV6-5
TGTGCCAGCAGTTACTCAGGCGGGAACACTGAAGCTTTCTTT
CASSYSGGNTEAFF
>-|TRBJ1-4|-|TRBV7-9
TGTGCCAGCAGCGGAGCTGGGGGGGCGCGGGAAAAACTGTTTTTT
CASSGAGGAREKLFF
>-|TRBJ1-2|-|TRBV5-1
TGCGCCAGCAGCTTGGATTTTGCGGATGGCTACACCTTC
CASSLDFADGYTF
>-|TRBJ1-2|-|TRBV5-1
TGCGCCAGCAGCTCCGAACAGGAGTTAGCTAACTATGGCTACACCTTC
CASSSEQELANYGYTF
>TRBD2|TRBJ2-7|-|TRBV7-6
TGTGCCAGCAGCCCAGTGGGCGGGAGCTCCTACGAGCAGTACTTC
CASSPVGGSSYEQYF
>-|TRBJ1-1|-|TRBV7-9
TGTGCCAGCAGCCTTATCTCAGTGGGGAGCACTGAAGCTTTCTTT
CASSLISVGSTEAFF
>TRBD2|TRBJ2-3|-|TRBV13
TGTGCCAGCAGCTTAGGGCACGGGGCGGGGGGGCGGTCAGATACGCAGTATTTT
CASSLGHGAGGRSDTQYF
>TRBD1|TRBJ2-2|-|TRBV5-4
TGTGCCAGCAGCGGGGACAGGGGTTCCACCGGGGAGCTGTTTTTT
CASSGDRGSTGELFF
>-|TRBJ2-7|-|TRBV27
TGTGCCAGCAGTTTATTCCTAGCCCCCTACGAGCAGTACTTC
CASSLFLAPYEQYF
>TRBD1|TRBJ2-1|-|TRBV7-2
TGTGCCAGCAGTTTCGACAGGGGGGGGAATGAGCAGTTCTTC
CASSFDRGGNEQFF
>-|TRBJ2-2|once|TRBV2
TGTGCCAGCCAGCGGACTACCCGAGACGGGGAGCTGTTTTTT
CASQRTTRDGELFF
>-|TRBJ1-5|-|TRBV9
TGTGCCAGCAGCTTACAGGGAAATAGCAATCAGCCCCAGCATTTT
CASSLQGNSNQPQHF
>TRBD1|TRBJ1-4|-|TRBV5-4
TGTGCCAGCAGCTTGAGGACAGGGAATACAAATGAAAAACTGTTTTTT
CASSLRTGNTNEKLFF
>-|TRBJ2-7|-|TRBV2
TGTGCCAGCAGTGCCCAATCCTACGAGCAGTACTTC
CASSAQSYEQYF
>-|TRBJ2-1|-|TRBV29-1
TGCAGCGGCAGGGTCAATGAGCAGTTCTTC
CSGRVNEQFF
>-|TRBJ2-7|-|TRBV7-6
TGTGCCAGCAGCCGGGGAAGGGCTACCTACGAGCAGTACTTC
CASSRGRATYEQYF
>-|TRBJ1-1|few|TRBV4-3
TGCGCCAGCAGCCCCAACGGAGGGAACACTGAAGCTTTCTTT
CASSPNGGNTEAFF
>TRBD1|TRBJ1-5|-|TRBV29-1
TGCAGCGTCGCGACAGGGGTGGGTCAGCCCCAGCATTTT
CSVATGVGQPQHF
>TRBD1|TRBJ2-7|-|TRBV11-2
TGTGCCAGCAGCTTAACCGCCGGGACAGGGACATACGAGCAGTACTTC
CASSLTAGTGTYEQYF